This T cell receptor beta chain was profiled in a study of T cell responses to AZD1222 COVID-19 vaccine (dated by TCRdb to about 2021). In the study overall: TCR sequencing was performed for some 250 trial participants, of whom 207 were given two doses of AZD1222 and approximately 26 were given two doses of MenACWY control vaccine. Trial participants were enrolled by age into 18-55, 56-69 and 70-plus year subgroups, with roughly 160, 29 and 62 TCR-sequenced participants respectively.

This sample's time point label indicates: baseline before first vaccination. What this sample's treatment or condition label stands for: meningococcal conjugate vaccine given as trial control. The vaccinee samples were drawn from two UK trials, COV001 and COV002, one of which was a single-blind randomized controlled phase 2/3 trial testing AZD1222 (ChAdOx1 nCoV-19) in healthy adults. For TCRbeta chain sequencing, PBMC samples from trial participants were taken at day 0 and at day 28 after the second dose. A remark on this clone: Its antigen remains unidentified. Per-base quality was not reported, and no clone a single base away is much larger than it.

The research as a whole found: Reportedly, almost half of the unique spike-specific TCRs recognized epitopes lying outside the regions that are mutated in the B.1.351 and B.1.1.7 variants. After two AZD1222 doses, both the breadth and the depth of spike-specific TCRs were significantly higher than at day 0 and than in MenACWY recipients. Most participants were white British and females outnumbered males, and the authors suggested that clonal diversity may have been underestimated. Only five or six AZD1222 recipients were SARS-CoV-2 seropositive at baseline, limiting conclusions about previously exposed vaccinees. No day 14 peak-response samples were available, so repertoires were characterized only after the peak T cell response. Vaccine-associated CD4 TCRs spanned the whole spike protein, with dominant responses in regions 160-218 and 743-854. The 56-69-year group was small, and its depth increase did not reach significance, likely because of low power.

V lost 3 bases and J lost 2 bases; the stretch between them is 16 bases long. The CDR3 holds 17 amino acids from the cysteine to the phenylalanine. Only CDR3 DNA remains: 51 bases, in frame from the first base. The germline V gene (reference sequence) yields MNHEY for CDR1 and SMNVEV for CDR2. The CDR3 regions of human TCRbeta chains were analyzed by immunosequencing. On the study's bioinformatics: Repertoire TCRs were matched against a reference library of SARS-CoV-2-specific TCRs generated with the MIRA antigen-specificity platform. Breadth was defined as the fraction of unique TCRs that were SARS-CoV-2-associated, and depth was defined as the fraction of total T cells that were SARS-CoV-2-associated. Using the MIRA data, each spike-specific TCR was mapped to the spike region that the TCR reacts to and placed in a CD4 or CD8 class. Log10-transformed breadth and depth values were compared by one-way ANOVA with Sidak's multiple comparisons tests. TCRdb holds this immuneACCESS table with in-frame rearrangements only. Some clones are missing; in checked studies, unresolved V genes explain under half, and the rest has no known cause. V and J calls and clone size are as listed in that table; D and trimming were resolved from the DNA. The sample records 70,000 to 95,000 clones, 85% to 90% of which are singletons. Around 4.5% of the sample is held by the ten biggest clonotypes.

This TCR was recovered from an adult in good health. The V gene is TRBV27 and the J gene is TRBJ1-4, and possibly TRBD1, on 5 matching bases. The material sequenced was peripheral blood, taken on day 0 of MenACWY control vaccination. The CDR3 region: CASSFFPWGGTNEKLFF. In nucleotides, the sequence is TGTGCCAGCAGTTTTTTCCCCTGGGGGGGGACTAATGAAAAACTGTTTTTT.